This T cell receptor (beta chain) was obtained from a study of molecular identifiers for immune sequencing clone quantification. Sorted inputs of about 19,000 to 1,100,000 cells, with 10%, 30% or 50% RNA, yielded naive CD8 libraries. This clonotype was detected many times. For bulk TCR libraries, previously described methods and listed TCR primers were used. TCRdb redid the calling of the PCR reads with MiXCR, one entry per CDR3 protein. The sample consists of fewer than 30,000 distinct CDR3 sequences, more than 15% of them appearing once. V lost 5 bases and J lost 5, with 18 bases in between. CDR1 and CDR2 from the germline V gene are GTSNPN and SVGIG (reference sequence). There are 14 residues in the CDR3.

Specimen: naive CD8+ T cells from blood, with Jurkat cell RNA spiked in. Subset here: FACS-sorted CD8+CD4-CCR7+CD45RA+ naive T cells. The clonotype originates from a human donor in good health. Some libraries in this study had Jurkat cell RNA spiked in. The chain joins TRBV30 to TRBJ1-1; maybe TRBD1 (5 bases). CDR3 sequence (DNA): TGTGCCTGGGGGCCGGGACCCAAGGGAACTGAAGCTTTCTTT. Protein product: CAWGPGPKGTEAFF.